This T cell receptor (beta chain) was sequenced in a study of blood T cell repertoires in COVID-19. Study-wide background: Spain, Italy and the United States supplied samples that represented acute and convalescent COVID-19. T cells, B-cell-depleted T cells, or PBMCs supplied cDNA or gDNA.

The CDR3 has 13 residues. Trimming shortened V by 3 bases and J by 8 bases, and 13 bases separated the two germline ends. CDR1 is MNHNS, CDR2 SASEGT, per germline. Methods used by the authors: From reference gene primer amplification, estimates of nucleated cell counts were derived. Measured with immunoSEQ multiplex PCR; TCRdb has only the in-frame clones, and not every one. For V, J and clone size, that table is used; D and trimming come from the DNA. The table lists 150,000 to 200,000 clones, 85% to 90% of them singletons. The sequenced sample was peripheral blood. The chain combines TRBV6-1 with TRBJ1-1; D perhaps matches TRBD1 (6 bases). The receptor's source is a man aged 50 to 60 with acute or convalescent COVID-19. The CDR3 DNA reads TGTGCCAGCAGTGACAGGGGAGTCGGGGAAGCTTTCTTT. Amino acids: CASSDRGVGEAFF.